One T cell receptor beta chain is described in this entry. Antigen unknown. CDR1 and CDR2 from the germline V gene are WSHSY and SAAADI. The CDR3 loop spans 17 amino acids. The V end lost 5 bases, the J end lost 0 bases, and 17 bases lay between the germline ends. Three rounds of nested PCR, following a modified ARM-PCR protocol, produced the TCRbeta library. TCRdb ran MiXCR on the multiplex PCR reads and lists one entry per CDR3 protein. Among 200,000 to 250,000 distinct CDR3 sequences listed, 60% to 75% were seen once. The data stem from a study of tumor and adjacent non-tumor tissue in lung cancer. General observations from the study: Normal lung showed higher cumulative top 100 clone frequency than tumor.

The template was RNA from unsorted bulk tissue. Sample: lung tumor tissue. This TCR was sampled from a man aged 60 to 69 with non-small cell lung cancer. V and J are TRBV10-2 and TRBJ2-1, with D possibly matching TRBD2 (6 bases). The CDR3 spells CASSNAPGGDSYNEQFF. CDR3 nucleotide sequence: TGCGCCAGCAGTAACGCCCCGGGCGGGGACTCCTACAATGAGCAGTTCTTC.